The clone carrying this TCR beta chain was seen only a few times. Its antigen is not identified. The junction does not match germline at one end; this may be a read error. This specimen comes from a study of T cells in Graves' hyperthyroidism and ophthalmopathy. Using RNA transcripts as the source, TCR beta CDR3 regions were amplified. The HTBI primer set served for first-round RT-PCR of the TCR CDR3. Via MiXCR, TCRdb re-called the multiplex PCR reads, giving one row per CDR3 protein. The sample lists approximately 520,000 distinct CDR3 sequences, 20% occurring once. Study-level results: In validation, the model predicted ophthalmopathy. These predictions came a median roughly 6 months before onset. Ophthalmopathy and stable hyperthyroidism were separated by a 13 V-J model. Appearing also in blood were most of the thyroid clonotypes expanded above 0.001.

This CDR3 region has 15 residues. From germline, CDR1 is LGHDT and CDR2 YNNKEL (reference sequence). The study left out patients who had uncontrolled infection, other autoimmune disease, pregnancy or lactation. The rearrangement joins TRBV3-1 to TRBJ1-1; weak D call: TRBD1 (6 bases). The sample comprised blood. The clonotype originates from a man younger than 30 with Graves' hyperthyroidism. The CDR3 reads CASSQQGIMNIEAFF. Written as DNA, the CDR3 is TGTGCCAGCAGCCAACAGGGGATCATGAACATTGAAGCTTTCTTT.